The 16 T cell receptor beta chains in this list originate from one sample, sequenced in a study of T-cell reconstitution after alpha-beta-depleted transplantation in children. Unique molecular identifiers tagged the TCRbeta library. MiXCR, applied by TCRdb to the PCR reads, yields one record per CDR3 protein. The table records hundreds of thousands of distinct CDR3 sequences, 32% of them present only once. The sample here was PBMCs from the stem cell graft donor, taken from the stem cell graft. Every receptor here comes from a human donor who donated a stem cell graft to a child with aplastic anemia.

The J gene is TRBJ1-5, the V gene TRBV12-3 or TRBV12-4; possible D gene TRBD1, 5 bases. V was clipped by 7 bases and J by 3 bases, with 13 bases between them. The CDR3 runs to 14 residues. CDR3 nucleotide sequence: TGTGCCAGCACCCCAGGGAGTTCCAATCAGCCCCAGCATTTT. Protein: CASTPGSSNQPQHF.

CDR3 amino acids: CASSLVGGTGGYNEQFF. CDR3 nucleotides: TGTGCCAGCAGCTTAGTAGGGGGGACAGGAGGCTACAATGAGCAGTTCTTC. This chain connects TRBV7-6 to TRBJ2-1, with 8 nucleotides matching TRBD1. This CDR3 spans 17 amino acids. From germline, CDR1 is SGHVS and CDR2 FNYEAQ. V shed 1 base, J shed 3 bases, and the junction held 8 bases outside the gene matches.

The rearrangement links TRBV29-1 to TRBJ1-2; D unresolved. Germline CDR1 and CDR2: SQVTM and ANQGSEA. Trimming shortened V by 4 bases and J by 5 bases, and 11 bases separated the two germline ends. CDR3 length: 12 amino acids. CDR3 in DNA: TGCAGCGTTGTGGCAGGAGCGTATGGCTACACCTTC. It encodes CSVVAGAYGYTF. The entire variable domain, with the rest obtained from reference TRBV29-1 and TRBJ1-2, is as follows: SAVISQKPSRDICQRGTSLTIQCQVDSQVTMMFWYRQQPGQSLTLIATANQGSEATYESGFVIDKFPISRPNLTFSTLTVSNMSPEDSSIYLCSVVAGAYGYTFGSGTRLTVV.

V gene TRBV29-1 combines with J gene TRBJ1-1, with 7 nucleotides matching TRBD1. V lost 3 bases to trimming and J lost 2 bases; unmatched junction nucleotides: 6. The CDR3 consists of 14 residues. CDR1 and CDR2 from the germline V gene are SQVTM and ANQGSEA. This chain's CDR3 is CSVDPRGRNTEAFF. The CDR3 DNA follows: TGCAGCGTTGACCCCAGGGGGAGAAACACTGAAGCTTTCTTT.

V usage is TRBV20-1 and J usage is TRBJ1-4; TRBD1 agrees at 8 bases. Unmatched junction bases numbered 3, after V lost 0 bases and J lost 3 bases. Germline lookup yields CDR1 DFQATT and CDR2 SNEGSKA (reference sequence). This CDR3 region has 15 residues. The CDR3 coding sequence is TGCAGTGCTAGAGACCTGGGACAGGCTAATGAAAAACTGTTTTTT. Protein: CSARDLGQANEKLFF.

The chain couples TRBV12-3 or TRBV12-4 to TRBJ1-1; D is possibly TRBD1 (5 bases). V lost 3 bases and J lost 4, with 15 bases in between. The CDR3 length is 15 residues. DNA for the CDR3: TGTGCCAGCAGTTTCCGGGACTTGGGCGTCACTGAAGCTTTCTTT. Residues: CASSFRDLGVTEAFF.

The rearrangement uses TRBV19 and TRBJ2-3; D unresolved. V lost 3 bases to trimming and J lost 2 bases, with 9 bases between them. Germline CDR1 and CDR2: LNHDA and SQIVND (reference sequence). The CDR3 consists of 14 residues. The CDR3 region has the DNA TGTGCCAGTAGTATCAGACTCTTCACAGATACGCAGTATTTT. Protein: CASSIRLFTDTQYF.

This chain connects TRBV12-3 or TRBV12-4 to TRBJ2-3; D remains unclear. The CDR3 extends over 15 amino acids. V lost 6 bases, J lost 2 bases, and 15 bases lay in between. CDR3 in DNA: TGTGCCAGCAGCCGAACGGACGTCGTCACAGATACGCAGTATTTT. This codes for CASSRTDVVTDTQYF.

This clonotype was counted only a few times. The CDR3 reads CASSLEESASYEQYF. The CDR3 coding sequence is TGCGCCAGCAGCTTGGAAGAATCAGCCTCCTACGAGCAGTACTTC. V usage is TRBV5-1 and J usage is TRBJ2-7; D is uncertain. Germline CDR1 SGHRS, CDR2 YFSETQ. CDR3 size: 15 residues. Trimming pared 0 bases from V and 0 bases from J, leaving 10 bases between.

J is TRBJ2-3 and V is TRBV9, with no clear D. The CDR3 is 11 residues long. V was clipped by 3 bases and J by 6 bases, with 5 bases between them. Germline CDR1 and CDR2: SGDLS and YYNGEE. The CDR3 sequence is CASSAHDTQYF. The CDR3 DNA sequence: TGTGCCAGCAGCGCCCACGATACGCAGTATTTT.

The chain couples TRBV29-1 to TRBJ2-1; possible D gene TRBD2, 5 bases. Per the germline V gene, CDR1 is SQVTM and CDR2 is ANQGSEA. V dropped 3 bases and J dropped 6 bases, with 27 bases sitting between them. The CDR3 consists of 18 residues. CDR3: CSVDVSAGKIGFSNEQFF. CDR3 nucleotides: TGCAGCGTTGATGTATCTGCGGGTAAGATAGGTTTTAGCAATGAGCAGTTCTTC.

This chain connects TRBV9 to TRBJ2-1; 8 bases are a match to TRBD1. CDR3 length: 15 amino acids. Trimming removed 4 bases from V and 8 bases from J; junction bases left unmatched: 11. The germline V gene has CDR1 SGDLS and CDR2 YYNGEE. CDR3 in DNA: TGTGCCAGCAGCTTCTCAGGGGGCGAACGCGATGAGCAGTTCTTC. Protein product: CASSFSGGERDEQFF.

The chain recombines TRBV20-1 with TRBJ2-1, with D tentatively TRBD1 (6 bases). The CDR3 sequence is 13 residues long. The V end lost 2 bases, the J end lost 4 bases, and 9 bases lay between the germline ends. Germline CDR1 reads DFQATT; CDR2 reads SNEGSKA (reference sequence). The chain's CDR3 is CSARHGQYNEQFF. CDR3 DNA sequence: TGCAGTGCTAGACATGGACAGTACAATGAGCAGTTCTTC.

CDR3 loop: CASSRNHGQGTEAFF. The CDR3 bases are TGTGCCAGCAGCCGCAACCACGGACAGGGGACTGAAGCTTTCTTT. The chain recombines TRBV3-1 with TRBJ1-1, with 9 bases matching TRBD1. Germline V gives CDR1 LGHDT, CDR2 YNNKEL (reference sequence). V was pared by 4 bases and J by 5 bases, with 8 bases of the junction left unmatched. CDR3 size: 15 residues. Complete variable domain (other parts from reference TRBV3-1 and TRBJ1-1): DTAVSQTPKYLVTQMGNDKSIKCEQNLGHDTMYWYKQDSKKFLKIMFSYNNKELIINETVPNRFSPKSPDKAHLNLHINSLELGDSAVYFCASSRNHGQGTEAFFGQGTRLTVV.

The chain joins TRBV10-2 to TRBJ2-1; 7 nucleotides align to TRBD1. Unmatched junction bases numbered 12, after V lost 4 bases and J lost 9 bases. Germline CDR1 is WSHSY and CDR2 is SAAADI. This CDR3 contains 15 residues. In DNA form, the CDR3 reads TGCGCCAGCAGTGTAAGCGGTCTCAGGGGGATTGAGCAGTTCTTC. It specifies CASSVSGLRGIEQFF.

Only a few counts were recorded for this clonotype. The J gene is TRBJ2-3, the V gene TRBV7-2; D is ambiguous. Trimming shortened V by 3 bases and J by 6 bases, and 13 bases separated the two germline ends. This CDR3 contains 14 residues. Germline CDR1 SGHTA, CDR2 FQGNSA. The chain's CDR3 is CASSLKRVRDTQYF. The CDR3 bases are TGTGCCAGCAGCTTGAAAAGGGTCAGGGATACGCAGTATTTT.